These T cell receptor beta chains were read from a single sample in a study of control samples from healthy donors and cancer patients. Repertoires were generated with immunoSEQ multiplex PCR, while TCRdb's copy carries only in-frame clones and drops some. Counted here are 100,000 to 150,000 clones, less than 95% occurring once; the ten biggest clones make up roughly 8.7%. Specimen: blood. The receptors shown here come from a man between 18 and 29 years old in good health. Both conserved end residues are part of each CDR3. The D gene is left open where the match is weak. Clone sizes are given selectively: once, few, many, or a class where the clone is expanded.

>.|TRBV6-6|TRBJ1-1|.
TGTGCCAGCAGACGACAGGCCGGAGCTTTCTTT
CASRRQAGAFF
>TRBD1|TRBV18|TRBJ1-1|.
TGTGCCAGCTCACCACGGGGACAGACCGCTACAGCTTTCTTT
CASSPRGQTATAFF
>TRBD1|TRBV6-5|TRBJ2-2|.
TGTGCCAGCAGGAGAGGGACAGGGGACACCGGGGAGCTGTTTTTT
CASRRGTGDTGELFF
>TRBD1|TRBV11-1|TRBJ2-3|.
TGTGCCAGCAGCTCGACAGGGACGACCTACACAGATACGCAGTATTTT
CASSSTGTTYTDTQYF
>.|TRBV9|TRBJ2-7|.
TGTGCCAGCAGCGTAGACCATGGCTACTACGAGCAGTACTTC
CASSVDHGYYEQYF
>TRBD1|TRBV6-2/TRBV6-3|TRBJ1-3|.
TGTGCCAGCACCCCCCTAGGGACAGGATGGTTTGGAAACACCATATATTTT
CASTPLGTGWFGNTIYF
>.|TRBV9|TRBJ2-6|medium-sized
TGTGCCAGCAGCGCCGCAGGGGCTGGGGCCAACGTCCTGACTTTC
CASSAAGAGANVLTF
>.|TRBV6-7|TRBJ2-1|once
TGTGCCAGCAGTTACTCGAGTCGATGCGCAAAGATCTCCTACAATGAGCAGTTCTTC
CASSYSSRCAKISYNEQFF
>.|TRBV5-4|TRBJ2-5|.
TGTGCCAGCAGCTTCCCCCCGGGGGAGACCCAGTACTTC
CASSFPPGETQYF
>.|TRBV5-5|TRBJ1-5|.
TGTGCCAGCAGCTTGGTCGGGGGCGATCAGCCCCAGCATTTT
CASSLVGGDQPQHF
>.|TRBV27|TRBJ2-2|.
TGTGCCAGCAGTTTAAAGGTGGACTCCGGGGAGCTGTTTTTT
CASSLKVDSGELFF
>.|TRBV9|TRBJ2-5|.
TGTGCCAGCAGCGTAGGACAGAGGGAGACCCAGTACTTC
CASSVGQRETQYF
>.|TRBV7-3|TRBJ1-1|.
TGTGCCAGCAGCTTGGACAGCTCAAACACTGAAGCTTTCTTT
CASSLDSSNTEAFF
>.|TRBV19|TRBJ2-4|.
TGTGCCAGTAGTATTCTCGTCGCGGGGCTAGCCAAAAACATTCAGTACTTC
CASSILVAGLAKNIQYF
>.|TRBV12-3/TRBV12-4|TRBJ1-5|.
TGTGCCAGCCTGGGGCAAACCTATCAGCCCCAGCATTTT
CASLGQTYQPQHF
>.|TRBV4-1|TRBJ1-5|.
TGCGCCAGCAGCCAAGGGGGCCTTAATCAGCCCCAGCATTTT
CASSQGGLNQPQHF
>TRBD1|TRBV5-1|TRBJ1-1|.
TGCGCCAGCAGCATGAGGACAGGGCATACTGAAGCTTTCTTT
CASSMRTGHTEAFF
>.|TRBV5-6|TRBJ2-3|.
TGTGCCAGCAGCCTCCGACAGGGTTCGGGGGTGGGGGATACGCAGTATTTT
CASSLRQGSGVGDTQYF
>.|TRBV27|TRBJ1-6|once
TGTGCCAGCAGAGTTTATAATTCACCCCTCCACTTT
CASRVYNSPLHF
>.|TRBV30|TRBJ1-1|medium-sized
TGTGCCTGGAGCCGAACTGAGAACACTGAAGCTTTCTTT
CAWSRTENTEAFF
>TRBD1|TRBV11-2|TRBJ1-4|.
TGTGCCAGCAACCAGCACAGGGGAGGGTCTAATGAAAAACTGTTTTTT
CASNQHRGGSNEKLFF
>.|TRBV29-1|TRBJ2-1|.
TGCAGCGTTGTCAGGGTAAATGAGCAGTTCTTC
CSVVRVNEQFF
>.|TRBV6-4|TRBJ2-2|few
TGTGCCAGCAGTGACGATGGGGCCGGGGAGCTGTTTTTT
CASSDDGAGELFF